This T cell receptor (beta chain) was obtained from a study of shared clonotypes between healthy human individuals. About the research overall: The donor group consisted of two women and a few men, aged 18 to 49.

The naive CD8 subset, CD45RO-negative cells positively selected for CCR7, excluded terminally differentiated effector memory CD45RA+ cells. Study observations and caveats: Expectations were that clonotype sharing among donors would be affected by sequencing depth.

Generated by immunoSEQ multiplex PCR, the TCRdb table keeps only in-frame clones and is missing some. The table has about 2 million clones, just under 95% seen once. In regard to this clone: What it binds is unknown.

The source material was naive CD8+ T cells sorted from blood. The receptor was derived from a man between 18 and 29 years old in good health.

The CDR3 DNA sequence: TGCGCCAGCAGCCAAGGTTATGGACAGTACCAAGAGACCCAGTACTTC. Its protein product is CASSQGYGQYQETQYF. The chain joins TRBV4-1 to TRBJ2-5; a weak D match, TRBD1 (6 bases). CDR3 length: 16 amino acids. The germline gives CDR1 MGHRA, CDR2 YSYEKL. The germline V and J ends were trimmed by 1 base and 0 bases, with 12 bases remaining between them.